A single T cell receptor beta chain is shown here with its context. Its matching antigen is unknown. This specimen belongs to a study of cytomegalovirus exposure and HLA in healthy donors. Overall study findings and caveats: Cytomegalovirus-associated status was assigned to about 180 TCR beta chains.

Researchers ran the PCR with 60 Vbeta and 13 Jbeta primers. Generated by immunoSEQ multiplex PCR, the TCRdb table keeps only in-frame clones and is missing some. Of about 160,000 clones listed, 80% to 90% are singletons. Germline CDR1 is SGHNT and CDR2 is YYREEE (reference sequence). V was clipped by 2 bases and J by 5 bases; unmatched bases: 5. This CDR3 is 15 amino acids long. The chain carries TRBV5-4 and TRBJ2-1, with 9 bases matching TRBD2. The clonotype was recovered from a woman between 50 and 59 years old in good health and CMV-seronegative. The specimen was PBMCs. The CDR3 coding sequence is TGTGCCAGCAGCTTCCCAGCGGGGGGAGACAATGAGCAGTTCTTC. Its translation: CASSFPAGGDNEQFF.